Below, 15 T cell receptor beta chains from the same sample are listed, as sequenced in a study of blood T cell repertoires in COVID-19. The data were produced by immunoSEQ multiplex PCR, yet TCRdb's version contains in-frame clones alone and is incomplete. The repertoire includes 180,000 or so clones, roughly 83% of them detected once, and about 8.6% sits in the top ten. Sequences were obtained from PBMCs or T cells enriched from blood (not recorded which). All receptors come from a woman under 40 who had recovered from COVID-19.

The rearrangement links TRBV9 to TRBJ1-3; TRBD1 matches 12 bases. Germline V gene data show CDR1 as SGDLS and CDR2 as YYNGEE. The CDR3 length is 17 residues. The V and J ends lost 0 bases and 6 bases, in that order; junction bases with no gene match: 7. The CDR3: CASSVDSGQGAKNTIYF. The DNA for the CDR3 is TGTGCCAGCAGCGTAGACTCGGGACAGGGGGCGAAAAACACCATATATTTT. Full variable domain (missing parts from reference TRBV9 and TRBJ1-3): DSGVTQTPKHLITATGQRVTLRCSPRSGDLSVYWYQQSLDQGLQFLIQYYNGEERAKGNILERFSAQQFPDLHSELNLSSLELGDSALYFCASSVDSGQGAKNTIYFGEGSWLTVV.

V gene TRBV6-5 combines with J gene TRBJ2-5; D might be TRBD2 (5 bases). Germline V gene sequence: CDR1 MNHEY, CDR2 SVGAGI. The CDR3 covers 13 residues. Deletions cut 6 bases from V and 6 bases from J, with 14 bases between. CDR3: CASSFSGVQTQYF. DNA of the CDR3: TGTGCCAGCAGCTTCTCCGGGGTCCAGACCCAGTACTTC.

The chain combines TRBV5-1 with TRBJ1-2; 7 bases fit TRBD1. The CDR3 has 14 amino acids. Germline assignment: CDR1 SGHRS and CDR2 YFSETQ. V trimming: 4 bases; J trimming: 4 bases; junction bases outside the gene matches: 7. Here the CDR3 reads CASSPVDRVYGYTF. CDR3 nucleotides: TGCGCCAGCAGCCCCGTCGACAGGGTCTATGGCTACACCTTC.

This sequence joins TRBV19 and TRBJ2-1; 12 bases are shared with TRBD2. The CDR3 is 17 residues long. CDR1 is LNHDA and CDR2 is SQIVND in the germline V gene (reference sequence). J lost 2 bases, V lost 6 bases, and 8 bases had no gene match. The CDR3 coding sequence is TGTGCCAGTAGCCGACTAGCGGGAGATTGGACCTACAATGAGCAGTTCTTC. Its translation: CASSRLAGDWTYNEQFF.

This sequence joins TRBV7-2 and TRBJ2-3; D not resolved. Germline lookup yields CDR1 SGHTA and CDR2 FQGNSA. Trimming pared 0 bases from V and 3 bases from J, leaving 4 bases between. CDR3 length: 13 amino acids. CDR3 coding DNA: TGTGCCAGCAGCTTAGCGCGTACAGATACGCAGTATTTT. Its translation is CASSLARTDTQYF.

This rearrangement joins TRBV3-1 (or the pseudogene TRBV3-2) to TRBJ2-7; 7 bases match TRBD1. From germline, CDR1 is LGHDT and CDR2 YNNKEL (reference sequence). V was clipped by 1 base and J by 4 bases; unmatched bases: 4. This CDR3 contains 14 residues. DNA for the CDR3: TGTGCCAGCAGCCAAGGAGACAGGGTGTACGAGCAGTACTTC. Translating gives CASSQGDRVYEQYF.

The chain uses TRBV28 and TRBJ1-1, with a weak D call TRBD1 (6 bases). The CDR3 spans 15 residues. V was cut by 7 bases and J by 2 bases, with 17 bases left in between. Germline CDR1 MDHEN, CDR2 SYDVKM. The CDR3 region has the DNA TGTGCCAGCACCGCGTCAGGCAGGGGCAACACTGAAGCTTTCTTT. It translates to CASTASGRGNTEAFF. The full variable domain, completed using reference TRBV28 and TRBJ1-1, is DVKVTQSSRYLVKRTGEKVFLECVQDMDHENMFWYRQDPGLGLRLIYFSYDVKMKEKGDIPEGYSVSREKKERFSLILESASTNQTSMYLCASTASGRGNTEAFFGQGTRLTVV.

This chain uses TRBV19 with TRBJ1-1; possible D gene TRBD1, 6 bases. The CDR3 has 14 amino acids. V gave up 4 bases and J gave up 2 bases, with 11 bases separating them. The germline V gene has CDR1 LNHDA and CDR2 SQIVND (reference sequence). CDR3 residues: CASSTWTANTEAFF. CDR3 sequence (DNA): TGTGCCAGTAGTACTTGGACAGCCAACACTGAAGCTTTCTTT.

V and J are TRBV29-1 and TRBJ1-1, with TRBD1 matching 7 bases. The CDR3 is 11 residues long. After removal of 4 bases from V and 8 bases from J, the junction contained 4 bases not matched to a gene. Per germline, CDR1 SQVTM and CDR2 ANQGSEA. For the CDR3, the DNA is TGCAGCGTTGCAGGGGGTTTAGAAGCTTTCTTT. As protein: CSVAGGLEAFF.

This clone was counted between two and nine times. The sample contains more than one DNA sequence encoding this CDR3. V and J are TRBV19 and TRBJ1-3; D may be TRBD1 (6 bases). The germline V gene encodes CDR1 LNHDA and CDR2 SQIVND (reference sequence). Trimming pared 5 bases from V and 2 bases from J, leaving 13 bases between. This CDR3 has 15 amino acids. The CDR3 sequence: CASSLTGTPGNTIYF. DNA for the CDR3: TGTGCCAGTAGTCTGACCGGGACACCTGGAAACACCATATATTTT. The whole variable domain, remainder taken from reference TRBV19 and TRBJ1-3, is DGGITQSPKYLFRKEGQNVTLSCEQNLNHDAMYWYRQDPGQGLRLIYYSQIVNDFQKGDIAEGYSVSREKKESFPLTVTSAQKNPTAFYLCASSLTGTPGNTIYFGEGSWLTVV.

The genes are TRBV7-2 and TRBJ1-3; D possibly corresponds to TRBD1 (6 bases). The germline gives CDR1 SGHTA, CDR2 FQGNSA. This CDR3 is built from 15 residues. With 0 bases removed from V and 2 bases from J, the gap between germline ends came to 8 bases. The CDR3 region has the DNA TGTGCCAGCAGCTTAGCGGCAGGGGCTGGAAACACCATATATTTT. Amino acid sequence: CASSLAAGAGNTIYF.

The J gene is TRBJ2-4, the V gene TRBV19, with D tentatively TRBD2 (5 bases). The germline CDR1 and CDR2 sequences are LNHDA and SQIVND (reference sequence). V lost 8 bases to trimming and J lost 2 bases, with 13 bases between them. The CDR3 spans 14 residues. The CDR3 sequence: CASEGRGTKNIQYF. CDR3 nucleotides: TGTGCCAGTGAGGGCCGGGGAACCAAAAACATTCAGTACTTC.

The gene calls are TRBV4-1 and TRBJ2-2; TRBD2 aligns across 10 bases. In germline, CDR1 is MGHRA, CDR2 YSYEKL. J was trimmed by 9 bases and V by 3 bases; bases with no gene match: 4. This CDR3 region has 14 residues. CDR3 protein: CASSQGTSARELFF. Written as DNA, the CDR3 is TGCGCCAGCAGCCAGGGGACTAGCGCCCGGGAGCTGTTTTTT.

The chain uses TRBV18 and TRBJ2-3; 9 nucleotides align to TRBD2. Germline V lookup: CDR1 KGHSH, CDR2 LQKENI. This CDR3 spans 14 amino acids. V shed 2 bases and J 3 bases; nucleotides not matched to a gene: 0. This CDR3 reads CASSPSGRTDTQYF. The CDR3, as DNA: TGTGCCAGCTCACCAAGCGGGAGGACAGATACGCAGTATTTT.

This chain uses TRBV28 with TRBJ2-5; 13 nucleotides line up with TRBD2. This CDR3 has 18 residues. In germline, CDR1 is MDHEN, CDR2 SYDVKM. Trimming at V came to 5 bases and at J to 1 base, leaving 10 bases not matched to a gene. CDR3 protein: CASSQSTSGRKGQETQYF. The CDR3 DNA follows: TGTGCCAGCAGTCAATCGACTAGCGGGAGGAAAGGCCAAGAGACCCAGTACTTC. The entire variable domain, with the rest obtained from reference TRBV28 and TRBJ2-5, is as follows: DVKVTQSSRYLVKRTGEKVFLECVQDMDHENMFWYRQDPGLGLRLIYFSYDVKMKEKGDIPEGYSVSREKKERFSLILESASTNQTSMYLCASSQSTSGRKGQETQYFGPGTRLLVL.